These 4 T cell receptor beta chains share one sample of origin, sequenced in a study of shared clonotypes between healthy human individuals. The repertoire was sequenced with immunoSEQ multiplex PCR; TCRdb's copy has only in-frame clones and lacks some. The table shows some 2,500,000 clones, with 92% occurring only once. Sequencing used naive CD4+ T cells from PBMCs. Stated subset: CD45RA+ positively selected. These receptors originate from a man younger than 35 in good health. Some clones in this sample may be carry-over from other donors' samples.

The chain combines TRBV18 with TRBJ2-5; TRBD2 matches 8 bases. The CDR3 covers 14 residues. Germline V CDR1 and CDR2: KGHSH, LQKENI. The trim removed 4 bases at V and 5 bases at J, leaving 6 bases unmatched. The CDR3 loop reads CASSRSGREETQYF. The DNA for the CDR3 is TGTGCCAGCTCACGGAGCGGGAGAGAGGAGACCCAGTACTTC.

The chain couples TRBV7-8 to TRBJ1-2; D gene ambiguous. V was shortened by 1 base and J by 4 bases, with 13 bases between the two germline ends. The length of the CDR3 is 15 residues. CDR1 is SGHVS, CDR2 FQNEAQ, per germline. The CDR3 region is CASSLGVGGIYGYTF. CDR3 in DNA: TGTGCCAGCAGCTTAGGGGTCGGAGGGATCTATGGCTACACCTTC.

The chain links TRBV5-1 to TRBJ2-7; no reliable D call. Germline V gene sequence: CDR1 SGHRS, CDR2 YFSETQ. V lost 0 bases and J 2 bases, leaving 9 bases between the germline ends. The CDR3 is 14 residues long. CDR3 loop: CASSLGDWTYEQYF. The CDR3 nucleotides are TGCGCCAGCAGCTTGGGAGACTGGACCTACGAGCAGTACTTC.

This sequence joins TRBV5-4 and TRBJ2-3, with TRBD1 identical over 10 bases. The CDR3 is 16 residues long. V gave up 5 bases and J gave up 2 bases; unmatched junction bases: 8. From germline, CDR1 is SGHNT and CDR2 YYREEE (reference sequence). The CDR3 region has the DNA TGTGCCAGCAGGGGGGGACAGGGGCCAAACACAGATACGCAGTATTTT. Translating it yields CASRGGQGPNTDTQYF.